These T cell receptor beta chains were read from a single sample in a study of OX40 agonist ivuxolimab in advanced cancers. Profiled with immunoSEQ multiplex PCR; TCRdb holds only in-frame clones, not every one. Seen here are about 130,000 clones, around 90% observed once, and the top ten hold 0.8% to 1%. The material sequenced was CD4+ or CD8+ T cells sorted from blood, taken in a trial of the OX40 agonist ivuxolimab. The receptors here all came from an adult with an advanced solid tumor such as melanoma, head and neck, liver or kidney cancer. Each CDR3 is given with its conserved first and last residue. D genes are given only for firm matches. Rows give clone size only sometimes, using once, few, many, or a class for an expanded clone.

j_gene	d_gene	v_gene	abundance	CDR3aa	CDR3nt
TRBJ1-1	-	TRBV7-2	-	CASSLSQVTEAFF	TGTGCCAGCAGCTTAAGCCAGGTCACTGAAGCTTTCTTT
TRBJ1-2	-	TRBV7-9	-	CASSLDPDSSFYGYTF	TGTGCCAGCAGCTTAGATCCGGACAGCTCCTTCTATGGCTACACCTTC
TRBJ1-5	-	TRBV6-1	-	CASSEASNQPQHF	TGTGCCAGCAGTGAGGCTAGCAATCAGCCCCAGCATTTT
TRBJ2-7	TRBD1	TRBV7-6	-	CASSLNRGSTAQEQYF	TGTGCCAGCAGCTTGAACAGGGGGTCGACAGCACAAGAGCAGTACTTC
TRBJ2-7	TRBD1	TRBV18	-	CASSPDREEQYF	TGTGCCAGCTCACCGGACAGGGAAGAGCAGTACTTC
TRBJ2-3	-	TRBV6-5	once	CASSKSTDTQYF	TGTGCCAGCAGCAAGAGCACAGATACGCAGTATTTT
TRBJ1-3	TRBD1	TRBV2	-	CASVQDRVGNTIYF	TGTGCCAGCGTTCAGGACAGGGTCGGGAACACCATATATTTT
TRBJ2-1	TRBD2	TRBV9	-	CASSVPGLAGGSPYNEQFF	TGTGCCAGCAGCGTCCCGGGACTAGCGGGAGGGTCCCCCTACAATGAGCAGTTCTTC
TRBJ1-1	-	TRBV12-5	-	CASGPPGQIFIPEAFF	TGTGCTAGTGGCCCCCCCGGTCAAATCTTCATTCCTGAAGCTTTCTTT
TRBJ1-6	-	TRBV4-1	-	CASSQSRSSSGAGSSYNSPLHF	TGCGCCAGCAGCCAGTCGAGGTCTTCTTCGGGGGCAGGGAGCTCCTATAATTCACCCCTCCACTTT
TRBJ2-2	-	TRBV6-6	-	CASSLDTGELFF	TGTGCCAGCAGTCTAGACACCGGGGAGCTGTTTTTT
TRBJ2-2	TRBD2	TRBV9	-	CASSPRSRLAGVGTGELFF	TGTGCCAGCAGCCCACGTTCTCGGCTAGCGGGAGTGGGAACCGGGGAGCTGTTTTTT
TRBJ1-5	-	TRBV18	once	CASSPVGAASNQPQHF	TGTGCCAGCTCACCAGTCGGGGCGGCAAGCAATCAGCCCCAGCATTTT
TRBJ1-2	TRBD1	TRBV7-3	-	CASSFGDRVRNYGYTF	TGTGCCAGCAGCTTTGGTGACAGGGTCAGGAACTATGGCTACACCTTC
TRBJ2-5	-	TRBV19	-	CASSSGSGVAQYF	TGTGCCAGCTCTTCCGGGTCCGGGGTGGCCCAGTACTTC
TRBJ1-2	TRBD1	TRBV28	-	CASSQGTGTGHGYTF	TGTGCCAGCAGCCAGGGTACCGGGACAGGGCATGGCTACACCTTC
TRBJ2-1	TRBD2	TRBV7-3	once	CASSLALRLAGSPGGEQFF	TGTGCCAGCAGCTTAGCCCTCAGACTAGCGGGTTCCCCTGGAGGTGAGCAGTTCTTC
TRBJ2-5	-	TRBV11-3	-	CASSLGAWVQETQYF	TGTGCCAGCAGCTTGGGAGCGTGGGTACAAGAGACCCAGTACTTC
TRBJ1-5	-	TRBV7-8	-	CASSDRRLSRPQHF	TGTGCCAGCAGCGACAGGAGGCTCTCCCGGCCCCAGCATTTT
TRBJ2-3	-	TRBV19	-	CASSIPGVTDTQYF	TGTGCCAGTAGTATACCGGGAGTTACAGATACGCAGTATTTT
TRBJ2-1	TRBD2	TRBV9	-	CASSVVGTGLAGVSEQFF	TGTGCCAGCAGCGTAGTGGGAACGGGACTAGCGGGAGTAAGTGAGCAGTTCTTC
TRBJ2-3	-	TRBV18	-	CASSPPRGGGGFTDTQYF	TGTGCCAGCTCACCCCCCCGAGGAGGGGGCGGATTCACAGATACGCAGTATTTT
TRBJ2-1	TRBD1	TRBV7-2	-	CASSLALGQAYNEQFF	TGTGCCAGCAGCTTAGCTTTGGGACAGGCCTACAATGAGCAGTTCTTC
TRBJ1-2	-	TRBV28	-	CASSPRVGGYTF	TGTGCCAGCAGTCCCAGGGTCGGGGGCTACACCTTC
TRBJ2-7	TRBD2	TRBV12-5	-	CASGLVAGAFYEQYF	TGTGCTAGTGGTTTGGTAGCGGGAGCTTTCTACGAGCAGTACTTC
TRBJ1-5	TRBD1	TRBV28	-	CASSFEGGYNQPQHF	TGTGCCAGCAGTTTCGAAGGGGGCTACAATCAGCCCCAGCATTTT
TRBJ1-1	-	TRBV20-1	-	CSAGDLSEAFF	TGCAGTGCCGGGGATCTCTCTGAAGCTTTCTTT
TRBJ2-5	TRBD2	TRBV2	-	CASTRGSQETQYF	TGTGCCAGCACGCGCGGGAGCCAAGAGACCCAGTACTTC
TRBJ1-3	-	TRBV18	-	CASSGDSGSGNTIYF	TGTGCCAGCTCTGGAGACTCTGGCTCTGGAAACACCATATATTTT
TRBJ1-4	-	TRBV5-1	-	CASSFGGALTNEKLFF	TGCGCCAGCAGCTTCGGGGGTGCTTTGACTAATGAAAAACTGTTTTTT
TRBJ2-4	-	TRBV19	-	CASSMGQIAKNIQYF	TGTGCCAGTAGTATGGGTCAGATAGCCAAAAACATTCAGTACTTC
TRBJ1-2	TRBD1	TRBV10-2	few	CASSPTGAGGYGYTF	TGCGCCAGCAGCCCGACAGGGGCCGGGGGATATGGCTACACCTTC
TRBJ2-6	-	TRBV28	once	CASSRGSGANVLTF	TGTGCCAGCAGCAGGGGATCTGGGGCCAACGTCCTGACTTTC
TRBJ2-7	TRBD2	TRBV28	few	CASEREENEQYF	TGTGCCAGCGAACGGGAGGAGAACGAGCAGTACTTC
TRBJ1-3	-	TRBV7-2	-	CASSRGSGNTIYF	TGTGCCAGCAGCAGGGGCTCTGGAAACACCATATATTTT
TRBJ1-3	-	TRBV6-5	-	CASSYGSSGNTIYF	TGTGCCAGCAGTTACGGCAGCTCTGGAAACACCATATATTTT
TRBJ2-5	-	TRBV5-6	-	CASSLGGLQETQYF	TGTGCCAGCAGCTTGGGTGGACTCCAAGAGACCCAGTACTTC
TRBJ2-7	TRBD2	TRBV5-1	-	CASSPAGTSGLTYEQYF	TGCGCCAGCAGCCCGGCCGGGACTAGCGGGTTAACCTACGAGCAGTACTTC
TRBJ2-2	-	TRBV11-3	-	CASSLEMGSPNTGELFF	TGTGCCAGCAGCTTAGAAATGGGGAGCCCGAACACCGGGGAGCTGTTTTTT
TRBJ1-2	-	TRBV7-9	-	CASSFPSGGHYGYTF	TGTGCCAGCAGCTTCCCTTCGGGGGGTCACTATGGCTACACCTTC
TRBJ2-1	TRBD2	TRBV18	once	CASSPPGLAGGVYNEQFF	TGTGCCAGCTCACCACCGGGACTAGCGGGAGGTGTCTACAATGAGCAGTTCTTC
TRBJ1-1	-	TRBV7-3	-	CASSLSFTSTEAFF	TGTGCCAGCAGCCTATCCTTCACATCCACTGAAGCTTTCTTT
TRBJ2-1	-	TRBV21-1	-	CASLGQSSYNEQFF	TGTGCCAGCTTGGGACAATCTTCCTACAATGAGCAGTTCTTC
TRBJ1-5	-	TRBV7-3	-	CASSLEGYSNQPQHF	TGTGCCAGCAGCCTGGAGGGATATAGCAATCAGCCCCAGCATTTT
TRBJ2-3	-	TRBV6-6	-	CASMKGRRTDTQYF	TGTGCCAGCATGAAGGGACGCCGCACAGATACGCAGTATTTT
TRBJ2-3	TRBD2	TRBV5-1	-	CASSLEGSGDTDTQYF	TGCGCCAGCAGCTTGGAGGGTAGCGGGGACACAGATACGCAGTATTTT
TRBJ2-7	-	TRBV7-2	-	CASSLALAGSYEQYF	TGTGCCAGCAGCTTAGCGCTGGCGGGATCCTACGAGCAGTACTTC
TRBJ2-7	TRBD1	TRBV7-2	-	CASSLGTGGYYEQYF	TGTGCCAGCAGCTTGGGGACAGGGGGATACTACGAGCAGTACTTC